The 16 T cell receptor beta chains listed next were all sequenced from one sample in a study of metastatic and nonmetastatic thyroid tumors. Among the patients, none had received any treatment before thyroid surgery. TCRdb re-analyzed the PCR reads using MiXCR. The data show about 25,000 clones, with 10% to 15% seen just once and about 15% held by the top ten. Sequencing input: blood. The receptors were gathered from a female donor with papillary thyroid cancer or a benign thyroid nodule (not recorded which). Some clones in this sample may be carry-over from other donors' samples.

Many counts were recorded for this clone. This chain connects TRBV24-1 to TRBJ2-2; TRBD1 is a possible D gene (5 bases). The CDR3 covers 15 residues. The germline gives CDR1 KGHDR, CDR2 SFDVKD. The V end lost 0 bases, the J end lost 6 bases, and 10 bases lay between the germline ends. Here the CDR3 DNA reads TGTGCCACCAGTGATTTGCCAGGGATGTCCGGGGAGCTGTTTTTT. This encodes CATSDLPGMSGELFF.

At least ten counts were recorded for this clone. The rearrangement uses TRBV9 and TRBJ1-2; the D gene is possibly TRBD1 (5 bases). From germline, CDR1 is SGDLS and CDR2 YYNGEE. The CDR3 consists of 13 residues. Trimming left V 1 base short and J 7 bases short, with 11 bases between. The CDR3 coding sequence is TGTGCCAGCAGCGTAAAGGCTGACAGTGGCTACACCTTC. Encoded protein: CASSVKADSGYTF.

The CDR3 loop is CASSFRQGYTTDTQYF. In DNA, the CDR3 is TGTGCCAGTAGTTTCCGACAGGGTTACACCACAGATACGCAGTATTTT. The genes are TRBV19 and TRBJ2-3; the match to TRBD1 covers 7 bases. The CDR3 covers 16 residues. Looked up from germline, CDR1 is LNHDA and CDR2 is SQIVND (reference sequence). The ends lost 5 bases at V and 2 bases at J; junction bases unmatched: 10. The entire variable domain, with the rest obtained from reference TRBV19 and TRBJ2-3, is as follows: DGGITQSPKYLFRKEGQNVTLSCEQNLNHDAMYWYRQDPGQGLRLIYYSQIVNDFQKGDIAEGYSVSREKKESFPLTVTSAQKNPTAFYLCASSFRQGYTTDTQYFGPGTRLTVL.

This clone was seen repeatedly, ten times or more. The V and J genes are TRBV4-1 and TRBJ1-5; TRBD1 aligns across 7 bases. In germline, CDR1 is MGHRA, CDR2 YSYEKL. The length of the CDR3 is 18 residues. J gave up 3 bases and V 4 bases, and 15 bases lay outside the gene matches. CDR3 protein: CASSLGWQGVTYNQPQHF. The CDR3 DNA is TGCGCCAGCAGCCTGGGCTGGCAGGGGGTCACATACAATCAGCCCCAGCATTTT.

With respect to this clone: This may arise from a read error, as a much more abundant clone is one base away. The DNA of the CDR3 is TGTGCCAGCAGCTTAGGTGGCATACGAAATGAGCAGTTCTTC. Translation: CASSLGGIRNEQFF. The chain joins TRBV11-2 to TRBJ2-1; D ambiguous. The CDR3 loop spans 14 amino acids. Germline CDR1 and CDR2: SGHAT and FQNNGV. V lost 1 base and J lost 7, with 11 bases in between.

This clone was seen repeatedly, ten times or more. The genes are TRBV30 and TRBJ2-7; TRBD1 agrees at 9 bases. The CDR3 has 15 residues. After removal of 2 bases from V and 2 bases from J, the junction contained 7 bases not matched to a gene. Germline CDR1 reads GTSNPN; CDR2 reads SVGIG (reference sequence). Here the CDR3 reads CAWSKPGQGPYEQYF. The CDR3 DNA reads TGTGCCTGGAGTAAACCGGGACAGGGACCCTACGAGCAGTACTTC.

About this clone itself: Mismatch with germline at one junction end may stem from a read error. The chain couples TRBV19 to TRBJ2-5; D gene uncertain. The CDR3 is 14 residues long. The germline gives CDR1 LNHDA, CDR2 SQIVND (reference sequence). CDR3 loop: CARSFGTVQETQYF. Here the CDR3 DNA reads TGTGCCCGTAGTTTTGGAACAGTCCAAGAGACCCAGTACTTC.

This clone was recorded many times. V gene TRBV20-1 combines with J gene TRBJ2-1, with D perhaps TRBD2 (6 bases). CDR3 size: 18 residues. V was trimmed by 1 base and J by 0 bases, leaving 19 bases between them. Germline V lookup: CDR1 DFQATT, CDR2 SNEGSKA (reference sequence). The CDR3: CSARVTGPRESSYNEQFF. DNA of the CDR3: TGCAGTGCTAGAGTTACAGGACCTCGGGAGAGCTCCTACAATGAGCAGTTCTTC.

This clone counts as medium-sized. This chain uses TRBV12-3 or TRBV12-4 with TRBJ2-1, with 7 bases that match TRBD2. The CDR3 runs 16 residues. J lost 7 bases, V lost 3 bases, and 12 bases had no gene match. The CDR3 here is CASSFSMREIGNEQFF. CDR3 nucleotides: TGTGCCAGCAGTTTCAGTATGCGGGAGATCGGGAATGAGCAGTTCTTC.

In this sample, this clone turned up a few times. The J gene is TRBJ2-6, the V gene TRBV19; D is undetermined. Between the trimmed V and J ends, which lost 6 bases and 0 bases, there was a span of 9 bases. The CDR3 totals 15 residues. In germline, CDR1 is LNHDA, CDR2 SQIVND (reference sequence). CDR3 residues: CASRISISGANVLTF. CDR3 DNA sequence: TGTGCCAGTAGGATTTCCATCTCTGGGGCCAACGTCCTGACTTTC.

This clone was seen repeatedly, ten times or more. The chain carries TRBV6-5 and TRBJ1-3; 7 positions match TRBD1. The CDR3 runs to 18 residues. Per germline, CDR1 MNHEY and CDR2 SVGAGI. V was pared by 0 bases and J by 4 bases, with 12 bases of the junction left unmatched. CDR3 loop: CASSYSSAGGTGGNTIYF. The DNA of the CDR3 is TGTGCCAGCAGTTACTCATCTGCAGGGGGGACGGGGGGAAACACCATATATTTT.

In its sample, this clone was seen many times. This CDR3 is CASSLYVGTQYF. CDR3 DNA: TGTGCCAGCAGCTTGTATGTGGGGACCCAGTACTTC. This sequence joins TRBV5-6 and TRBJ2-5; the D is unclear. Between the trimmed V and J ends, which lost 1 base and 7 bases, there was a span of 8 bases. The CDR3 has 12 amino acids. The germline CDR1 and CDR2 sequences are SGHDT and YYEEEE. The complete variable domain, with remaining parts taken from reference TRBV5-6 and TRBJ2-5, reads DAGVTQSPTHLIKTRGQQVTLRCSPKSGHDTVSWYQQALGQGPQFIFQYYEEEERQRGNFPDRFSGHQFPNYSSELNVNALLLGDSALYLCASSLYVGTQYFGPGTRLLVL.

The chain links TRBV11-1 to TRBJ2-3; D is possibly TRBD1 (6 bases). The CDR3 has 15 amino acids. The V end was cut by 3 bases, the J end by 4 bases, with 14 bases between. Germline CDR1 SGHAT, CDR2 FQDESV (reference sequence). CDR3 sequence (DNA): TGTGCCAGCAGCTTCGGCTACAGGGTGTCAGATACGCAGTATTTT. Encoded protein: CASSFGYRVSDTQYF.

The J gene is TRBJ1-6, the V gene TRBV7-2, with 7 nucleotides matching TRBD1. CDR3 length: 15 residues. V was clipped by 2 bases and J by 6 bases; unmatched bases: 4. From germline, CDR1 is SGHTA and CDR2 FQGNSA. This CDR3 reads CASSLRQGGNSPLHF. CDR3 nucleotide sequence: TGTGCCAGCAGCTTAAGACAGGGAGGTAATTCACCCCTCCACTTT.

This clone came up many times. The chain combines TRBV7-2 with TRBJ2-1; D tentatively reads TRBD1 or TRBD2 (5 bases each). Trimming cost V 8 bases and J 3 bases, with 11 bases left between them. Germline lookup yields CDR1 SGHTA and CDR2 FQGNSA. The CDR3 runs 13 residues. The CDR3 here is CASGKRGYNEQFF. DNA for the CDR3: TGTGCCAGCGGGAAGAGGGGCTACAATGAGCAGTTCTTC. Full variable domain (rest looked up from reference TRBV7-2 and TRBJ2-1): GAGVSQSPSNKVTEKGKDVELRCDPISGHTALYWYRQSLGQGLEFLIYFQGNSAPDKSGLPSDRFSAERTGGSVSTLTIQRTQQEDSAVYLCASGKRGYNEQFFGPGTRLTVL.

The chain is built from TRBV7-6 and TRBJ2-3; TRBD2 agrees at 7 bases. The CDR3 runs 13 residues. Germline V gives CDR1 SGHVS, CDR2 FNYEAQ. Germline trimming cut 5 bases from V and 11 bases from J; bases unmatched to any gene: 10. The CDR3 is CASSEGGPYEQYF. DNA for the CDR3: TGTGCCAGCAGCGAGGGAGGGCCCTACGAGCAGTATTTT.